The 25 T cell receptor beta chains presented below share a single source sample, sequenced in a study of OX40 agonist ivuxolimab in advanced cancers. Assay: immunoSEQ multiplex PCR; the TCRdb copy retains only in-frame clones and omits some. Of around 67,000 clones in the sample, approximately 85% were seen once. The starting material was CD4+ or CD8+ T cells sorted from blood, obtained in a trial of the OX40 agonist ivuxolimab. All receptors come from an adult with an advanced solid tumor such as melanoma, head and neck, liver or kidney cancer.

This chain joins TRBV5-1 and TRBJ2-7, with TRBD1 matching 7 bases. The CDR3 spans 14 residues. Germline V gives CDR1 SGHRS, CDR2 YFSETQ. The trim removed 0 bases at V and 5 bases at J, leaving 5 bases unmatched. CDR3: CASSLGGGEDEQYF. CDR3 nucleotides: TGCGCCAGCAGCTTGGGAGGGGGCGAAGACGAGCAGTACTTC.

The rearrangement joins TRBV5-5 to TRBJ2-2, with 7 bases fitting TRBD2. J gave up 0 bases and V 9 bases, and 8 bases lay outside the gene matches. This CDR3 has 15 residues. Germline V gene lookup returns CDR1 SGHKS and CDR2 YYEKEE (reference sequence). The CDR3 spells CATQERGTNTGELFF. CDR3 bases: TGTGCCACCCAGGAGCGGGGAACGAACACCGGGGAGCTGTTTTTT.

CDR3 sequence: CASSSTRGFNNEQFF. The CDR3 nucleotides are TGTGCCAGCAGCTCCACTCGGGGGTTCAACAATGAGCAGTTCTTC. The V gene is TRBV11-1, the J gene TRBJ2-1, with D possibly TRBD2 on 6 matching bases. The germline V gene has CDR1 SGHAT and CDR2 FQDESV (reference sequence). V lost 4 bases and J 5 bases, leaving 15 bases between the germline ends. The CDR3 is 15 residues long.

The chain uses TRBV9 and TRBJ2-7; possible D gene TRBD2, 6 bases. Germline CDR1 reads SGDLS; CDR2 reads YYNGEE. Trimming pared 0 bases from V and 0 bases from J, leaving 19 bases between. The CDR3 spans 18 residues. CDR3 residues: CASSVGTSTVSGSYEQYF. The CDR3 DNA is TGTGCCAGCAGCGTAGGCACTAGCACAGTTTCAGGCTCCTACGAGCAGTACTTC.

This chain uses TRBV7-8 with TRBJ1-1, with D maybe TRBD1 (6 bases). This CDR3 is 16 amino acids long. Germline values: CDR1 SGHVS, CDR2 FQNEAQ. With 5 bases removed from V and 1 base from J, the gap between germline ends came to 17 bases. The CDR3 protein is CASSPSRTVRNTEAFF. In nucleotides, the CDR3 is TGTGCCAGCAGCCCTAGTCGGACAGTGCGGAACACTGAAGCTTTCTTT.

V usage is TRBV28 and J usage is TRBJ1-2; unclear D gene. V was pared by 3 bases and J by 8 bases, with 13 bases between. The CDR3 has 13 amino acids. Germline V gene data show CDR1 as MDHEN and CDR2 as SYDVKM. Written as DNA, the CDR3 is TGTGCCAGCAGTTTTTTAGTTCGGGGAGGCTACACCTTC. Translating it yields CASSFLVRGGYTF.

This clone has just a few counts. The chain carries TRBV6-6 and TRBJ2-1, with 8 positions matching TRBD1. Germline V gene lookup returns CDR1 MNHNY and CDR2 SVGAGI (reference sequence). Trimming removed 7 bases from V and 5 bases from J; junction bases left unmatched: 7. CDR3 size: 14 residues. The CDR3 sequence: CASNGQGNNNEQFF. The CDR3 DNA reads as TGTGCCAGCAACGGACAGGGCAACAACAATGAGCAGTTCTTC.

The V gene is TRBV28, the J gene TRBJ2-7, with 12 bases aligning to TRBD1. The CDR3 totals 15 residues. The J segment lost 5 bases and the V segment lost 7 bases, leaving 9 bases of the junction unmatched. Germline-derived CDR1 and CDR2 are MDHEN and SYDVKM. This CDR3 reads CASTQPGQGANEQYF. DNA of the CDR3: TGTGCCAGCACCCAGCCGGGACAGGGGGCCAACGAGCAGTACTTC.

This chain joins TRBV10-3 and TRBJ2-1; TRBD2 is a possible D gene (5 bases). The CDR3 consists of 15 residues. The V gene lost 3 bases and the J gene lost 6 bases, with 15 bases spanning the gap. CDR1 ENHRY and CDR2 SYGVKD come from the germline V gene. The CDR3 region is CAISDNGVGTNEQFF. The CDR3 DNA reads TGTGCCATCAGTGATAACGGGGTGGGCACCAATGAGCAGTTCTTC.

The chain has TRBV11-3 and TRBJ2-3; TRBD1 matches 9 bases. Per the germline V gene, CDR1 is SGHNT and CDR2 is YENEEA. V dropped 3 bases and J dropped 4; count of bases not matched to a gene: 5. This CDR3 spans 15 amino acids. The CDR3 nucleotides read TGTGCCAGCAGCTTGGGGACAGGGTCCGCAGATACGCAGTATTTT. Protein product: CASSLGTGSADTQYF.

This clone was counted only a few times. This rearrangement joins TRBV19 to TRBJ1-1; no clear D. Germline loops: CDR1 LNHDA, CDR2 SQIVND (reference sequence). The V gene lost 3 bases and the J gene lost 3 bases, with 5 bases spanning the gap. The CDR3 loop spans 12 amino acids. CDR3: CASSMEYTEAFF. The CDR3 DNA follows: TGTGCCAGTAGTATGGAGTACACTGAAGCTTTCTTT.

The CDR3 sequence: CASSPRRASSSYNEQFF. CDR3 DNA sequence: TGTGCCAGCAGCCCGCGGCGAGCGTCAAGCTCCTACAATGAGCAGTTCTTC. J is TRBJ2-1 and V is TRBV9; no clear D. The CDR3 runs 17 residues. Germline loops: CDR1 SGDLS, CDR2 YYNGEE. V was shortened by 4 bases and J by 0 bases, with 17 bases between the two germline ends.

The gene calls are TRBV28 and TRBJ1-6; D is undetermined. The CDR3 is 17 amino acids. Germline lookup yields CDR1 MDHEN and CDR2 SYDVKM. Trimming shortened V by 5 bases and J by 4 bases, and 18 bases separated the two germline ends. CDR3 in DNA: TGTGCCAGCAGTCCCCCAGTTAGGTTTATTTATAATTCACCCCTCCACTTT. Residues: CASSPPVRFIYNSPLHF.

This clone occurred a few times. This CDR3 reads CASSLKLTGKLFF. CDR3 nucleotides: TGTGCCAGCAGCTTAAAACTTACCGGAAAACTGTTTTTT. The J gene is TRBJ1-4, the V gene TRBV7-2; D uncertain. The CDR3 has 13 amino acids. V gave up 2 bases and J gave up 10 bases, with 11 bases separating them. Germline V CDR1 and CDR2: SGHTA, FQGNSA.

The rearrangement links TRBV18 to TRBJ1-1, with 10 bases fitting TRBD1. The CDR3 sequence is 14 residues long. CDR1 KGHSH and CDR2 LQKENI come from the germline V gene. The ends lost 6 bases at V and 8 bases at J; junction bases unmatched: 9. The DNA of the CDR3 is TGTGCCAGCTCGTGGGGACAGGGGACCGACGAAGCTTTCTTT. As protein: CASSWGQGTDEAFF.

The chain carries TRBV7-8 and TRBJ2-7; D unclear. The CDR3 totals 11 residues. The V gene's germline CDR1 is SGHVS and CDR2 FQNEAQ. Trimming took off 0 bases at V and 5 bases at J, with 2 bases between the two ends. DNA for the CDR3: TGTGCCAGCAGCTTAGCACACGAGCAGTACTTC. This encodes CASSLAHEQYF.

This rearrangement joins TRBV5-6 to TRBJ2-5, with D possibly TRBD1 on 8 matching bases. V was pared by 6 bases and J by 5 bases, with 14 bases between. Per the germline V gene, CDR1 is SGHDT and CDR2 is YYEEEE. CDR3 size: 13 residues. The CDR3 loop reads CASIGQGGETQYF. CDR3 in DNA: TGTGCCAGCATCGGACAGGGAGGGGAGACCCAGTACTTC. Full variable domain (missing parts from reference TRBV5-6 and TRBJ2-5): DAGVTQSPTHLIKTRGQQVTLRCSPKSGHDTVSWYQQALGQGPQFIFQYYEEEERQRGNFPDRFSGHQFPNYSSELNVNALLLGDSALYLCASIGQGGETQYFGPGTRLLVL.

V gene TRBV10-1 combines with J gene TRBJ2-5; 8 nucleotides line up with TRBD2. The V and J ends lost 5 bases and 5 bases, in that order; junction bases with no gene match: 4. CDR1 WNHNN and CDR2 SYGVQD come from the germline V gene (reference sequence). This CDR3 is built from 13 residues. For the CDR3, the DNA is TGCGCCAGCAGTAACCCGGGAGGGGAGACCCAGTACTTC. As protein: CASSNPGGETQYF.

The chain joins TRBV10-2 to TRBJ2-3, with 7 bases aligning to TRBD1. V lost 6 bases, J lost 7 bases, and 1 base stayed unmatched. In germline, CDR1 is WSHSY, CDR2 SAAADI. The CDR3 sequence is 11 residues long. CDR3 DNA: TGCGCCAGCAGGACAGGGAATACGCAGTATTTT. It encodes CASRTGNTQYF.

This clone was seen a single time. The gene calls are TRBV9 and TRBJ2-5, with D hard to call. Trimming shortened V by 5 bases and J by 2 bases, and 19 bases separated the two germline ends. Germline-derived CDR1 and CDR2 are SGDLS and YYNGEE. CDR3 length equals 16 residues. CDR3 amino acids: CASSLSPQPTQETQYF. CDR3 DNA sequence: TGTGCCAGCAGTCTTAGCCCACAGCCTACACAAGAGACCCAGTACTTC.

This sequence joins TRBV4-3 and TRBJ1-1; D remains unclear. V was cut by 0 bases and J by 6 bases, with 11 bases left in between. This CDR3 region has 14 residues. Germline CDR1 reads LGHNA; CDR2 reads YSLEER. Here the CDR3 DNA reads TGCGCCAGCAGCCAAGATTCGGGGTTGGCTGAAGCTTTCTTT. It translates to CASSQDSGLAEAFF.

V is TRBV7-2 and J is TRBJ1-3, with 9 bases lining up with TRBD1. The trim removed 4 bases at V and 2 bases at J, leaving 3 bases unmatched. CDR1 and CDR2 from the germline V gene are SGHTA and FQGNSA. This CDR3 has 15 amino acids. CDR3 loop: CASSSDRGTGNTIYF. CDR3 sequence (DNA): TGTGCCAGCAGCTCGGACAGGGGAACTGGAAACACCATATATTTT. Full variable domain (remainder filled in from reference TRBV7-2 and TRBJ1-3): GAGVSQSPSNKVTEKGKDVELRCDPISGHTALYWYRQSLGQGLEFLIYFQGNSAPDKSGLPSDRFSAERTGGSVSTLTIQRTQQEDSAVYLCASSSDRGTGNTIYFGEGSWLTVV.

This clone was observed a handful of times. The genes are TRBV7-2 and TRBJ2-7, with 10 positions matching TRBD2. The CDR3 is 14 residues long. Losses at the gene ends were 5 bases for V and 6 bases for J; bases not matched to a gene: 7. The germline gives CDR1 SGHTA, CDR2 FQGNSA. The CDR3 is CASSGAGGPLEQYF. In DNA, the CDR3 is TGTGCCAGCAGCGGAGCGGGGGGGCCTCTCGAGCAGTACTTC.

In its sample, this clone was seen once. The J gene is TRBJ2-7, the V gene TRBV7-9; tentatively, D is TRBD1 (5 bases). Trimming removed 3 bases at V and 0 bases at J, with 12 bases between. The CDR3 runs to 15 residues. Looked up from germline, CDR1 is SEHNR and CDR2 is FQNEAQ (reference sequence). The CDR3 nucleotides read TGTGCCAGCAGCTTTGACAGACTCAACTCCTACGAGCAGTACTTC. It encodes CASSFDRLNSYEQYF.

CDR3 sequence: CASSPRHRGQETQYF. CDR3 DNA: TGTGCCAGCAGCCCTCGACACAGGGGTCAAGAGACCCAGTACTTC. The chain couples TRBV9 to TRBJ2-5; 7 bases are shared with TRBD1. Germline CDR1 SGDLS, CDR2 YYNGEE. This CDR3 has 15 amino acids. V lost 4 bases and J lost 2; bases outside the gene matches: 8. The full variable domain, rest sourced from reference TRBV9 and TRBJ2-5, is DSGVTQTPKHLITATGQRVTLRCSPRSGDLSVYWYQQSLDQGLQFLIQYYNGEERAKGNILERFSAQQFPDLHSELNLSSLELGDSALYFCASSPRHRGQETQYFGPGTRLLVL.